This T cell receptor (beta chain) stems from a study of blood T cell repertoires in COVID-19. Study as a whole: Spain, Italy and the United States supplied samples that represented acute and convalescent COVID-19.

Assay used: immunoSEQ multiplex PCR; TCRdb lists only in-frame clones, some missing. Here the sample spans roughly 100,000 clones, roughly 85% being singletons. Germline CDR1 is KGHSH and CDR2 is LQKENI. After removal of 6 bases from V and 0 bases from J, the junction contained 4 bases not matched to a gene. The CDR3 runs to 15 residues. The chain links TRBV18 to TRBJ2-7; 11 bases line up with TRBD1. This sequence was found in a human donor in a cohort sampled during active COVID-19. Sequenced: peripheral blood. For the CDR3, the DNA is TGTGCCAGCTCCCCCGGGACAGGGGGCTCCTACGAGCAGTACTTC. This codes for CASSPGTGGSYEQYF.